The entry below describes one T cell receptor beta chain. As yet, its antigen is unknown. RNA transcripts served as the template for amplifying TCR beta CDR3 regions. The HTBI primer set served for first-round RT-PCR of the TCR CDR3. MiXCR, applied by TCRdb to the multiplex PCR reads, yields one record per CDR3 protein. The sample shows more than 550,000 distinct CDR3 sequences, 40% to 55% of them seen only once. The sample is drawn from a study of T cells in Graves' hyperthyroidism and ophthalmopathy. Study observations and caveats: Also found in blood were most expanded thyroid clonotypes above 0.001.

Clinical symptoms, serum thyroxine, TRAb, thyroid ultrasound and orbital computed tomography established diagnosis. Trimming removed 7 bases at V and 2 bases at J, with 8 bases between. Looked up from germline, CDR1 is MNHNY and CDR2 is SVGAGI (reference sequence). This CDR3 contains 12 residues. This clonotype was sampled from an adult man with Graves' disease, either hyperthyroidism or ophthalmopathy (not recorded which). The sample consisted of peripheral blood or thyroid tissue (not recorded which). The chain employs TRBV6-6 and TRBJ1-2; no clear D gene. CDR3 bases: TGTGCCAGCACCGAGGGAAACTATGGCTACACCTTC. Its protein product is CASTEGNYGYTF.